This T cell receptor beta chain was found in a study of T-cell reconstitution after alpha-beta-depleted transplantation in children. It was with unique molecular identifiers that the TCRbeta library was prepared. Using its own MiXCR run on the PCR reads, TCRdb lists one record per CDR3 protein. Of just under 550,000 distinct CDR3 sequences in the sample, around 20% were seen once. This clonotype was seen more than once but under ten times. This TCR derives from a human donor who donated a stem cell graft to a child with acute lymphoblastic leukemia. This material consisted of PBMCs from the stem cell graft donor, taken from the stem cell graft.

CDR3 sequence: CASASGGFTGELFF. CDR3 DNA sequence: TGTGCCAGCGCTTCGGGGGGATTCACCGGGGAGCTGTTTTTT. This sequence joins TRBV12-3 or TRBV12-4 and TRBJ2-2; TRBD2 matches 7 bases. The CDR3 has 14 amino acids. Trimming at V came to 8 bases and at J to 4 bases, leaving 7 bases not matched to a gene.